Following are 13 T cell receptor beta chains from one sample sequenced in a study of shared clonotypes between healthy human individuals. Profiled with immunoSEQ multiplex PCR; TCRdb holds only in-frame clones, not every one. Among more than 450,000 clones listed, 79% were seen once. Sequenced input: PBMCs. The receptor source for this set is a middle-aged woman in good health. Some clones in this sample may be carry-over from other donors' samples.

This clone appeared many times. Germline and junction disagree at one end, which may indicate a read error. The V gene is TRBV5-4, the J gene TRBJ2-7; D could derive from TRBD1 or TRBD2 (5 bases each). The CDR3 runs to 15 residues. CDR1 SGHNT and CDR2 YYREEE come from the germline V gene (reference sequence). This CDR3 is CASSLGVASSNEQYF. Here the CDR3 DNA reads TGTGCCAGCAGCTTAGGGGTGGCTAGCTCCAACGAGCAGTACTTC.

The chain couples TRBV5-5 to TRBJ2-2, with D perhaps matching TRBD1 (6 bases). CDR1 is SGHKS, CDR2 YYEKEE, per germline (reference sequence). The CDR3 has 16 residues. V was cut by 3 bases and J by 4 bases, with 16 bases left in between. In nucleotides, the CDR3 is TGTGCCAGCAGCTGGAGGACAGTAATTCCCACCGGGGAGCTGTTTTTT. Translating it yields CASSWRTVIPTGELFF.

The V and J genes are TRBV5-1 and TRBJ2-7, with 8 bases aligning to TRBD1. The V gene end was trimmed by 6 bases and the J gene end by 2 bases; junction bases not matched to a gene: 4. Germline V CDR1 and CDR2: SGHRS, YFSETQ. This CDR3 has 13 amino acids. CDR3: CASTEQGAYEQYF. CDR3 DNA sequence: TGCGCCAGCACCGAACAGGGGGCCTACGAGCAGTACTTC.

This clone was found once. CDR3 sequence reads: CASSLRAGGMRGTGELFF. The CDR3, as DNA: TGCGCCAGCAGCTTGAGGGCAGGGGGCATGCGGGGCACCGGGGAGCTGTTTTTT. The V call is TRBV5-1, the J call TRBJ2-2; 8 bases agree with TRBD1. CDR3 length equals 18 residues. CDR1 SGHRS and CDR2 YFSETQ come from the germline V gene. J gave up 4 bases and V 1 base, and 12 bases lay outside the gene matches. The full variable domain, its missing parts supplied by reference TRBV5-1 and TRBJ2-2, is KAGVTQTPRYLIKTRGQQVTLSCSPISGHRSVSWYQQTPGQGLQFLFEYFSETQRNKGNFPGRFSGRQFSNSRSEMNVSTLELGDSALYLCASSLRAGGMRGTGELFFGEGSRLTVL.

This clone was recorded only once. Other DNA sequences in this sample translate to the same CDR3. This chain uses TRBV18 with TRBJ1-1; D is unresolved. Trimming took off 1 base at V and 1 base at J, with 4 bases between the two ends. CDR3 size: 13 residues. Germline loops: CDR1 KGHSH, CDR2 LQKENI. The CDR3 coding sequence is TGTGCCAGCTCACCACTGGGGAACACTGAAGCTTTCTTT. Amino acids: CASSPLGNTEAFF.

Here the CDR3 DNA reads TGTGCCAGCAGCGCATCAGGGTTCCAAGAGACCCAGTACTTC. Protein product: CASSASGFQETQYF. V is TRBV9 and J is TRBJ2-5, with D possibly being TRBD1 (5 bases). Germline lookup yields CDR1 SGDLS and CDR2 YYNGEE. V was shortened by 3 bases and J by 1 base, with 10 bases between the two germline ends. The CDR3 length is 14 residues.

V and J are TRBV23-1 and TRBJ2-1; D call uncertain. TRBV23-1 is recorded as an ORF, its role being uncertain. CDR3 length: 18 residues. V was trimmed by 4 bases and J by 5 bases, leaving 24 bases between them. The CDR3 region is CASSLSHVHVHVDNEQFF. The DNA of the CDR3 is TGCGCCAGCAGTCTATCCCACGTCCACGTCCACGTAGACAATGAGCAGTTCTTC.

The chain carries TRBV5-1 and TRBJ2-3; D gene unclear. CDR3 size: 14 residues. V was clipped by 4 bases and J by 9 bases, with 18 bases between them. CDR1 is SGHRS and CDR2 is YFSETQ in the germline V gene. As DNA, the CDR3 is TGCGCCAGCAGCCCAAACGGCCCTAGGGAAACGCAGTATTTT. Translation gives CASSPNGPRETQYF.

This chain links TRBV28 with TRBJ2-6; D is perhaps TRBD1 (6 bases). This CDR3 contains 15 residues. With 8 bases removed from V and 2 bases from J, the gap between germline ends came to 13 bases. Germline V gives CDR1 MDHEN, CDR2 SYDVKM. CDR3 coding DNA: TGTGCCAGCCAGCCCCACAGGGCTGGGGCCAACGTCCTGACTTTC. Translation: CASQPHRAGANVLTF.

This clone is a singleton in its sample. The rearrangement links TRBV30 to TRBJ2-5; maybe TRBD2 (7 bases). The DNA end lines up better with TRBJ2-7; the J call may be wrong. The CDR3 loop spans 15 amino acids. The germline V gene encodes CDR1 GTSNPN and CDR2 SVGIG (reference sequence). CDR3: CAWSVRGGAGYEQYF. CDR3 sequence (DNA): TGTGCCTGGAGTGTGAGAGGGGGGGCTGGCTACGAGCAGTACTTC.

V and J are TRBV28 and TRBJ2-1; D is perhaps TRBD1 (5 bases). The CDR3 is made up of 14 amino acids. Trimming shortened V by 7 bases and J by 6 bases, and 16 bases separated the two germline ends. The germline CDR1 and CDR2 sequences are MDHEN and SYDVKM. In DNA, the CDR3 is TGTGCCAGCACCCTTGGGGCTAGTGGCAATGAGCAGTTCTTC. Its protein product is CASTLGASGNEQFF.

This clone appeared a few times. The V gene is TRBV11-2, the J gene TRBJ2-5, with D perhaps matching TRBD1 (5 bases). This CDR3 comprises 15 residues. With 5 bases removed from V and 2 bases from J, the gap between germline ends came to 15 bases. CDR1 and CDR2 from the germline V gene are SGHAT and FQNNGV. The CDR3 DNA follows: TGTGCCAGCAGCGCCAGAAGGGGCCCTCAAGAGACCCAGTACTTC. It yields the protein CASSARRGPQETQYF.

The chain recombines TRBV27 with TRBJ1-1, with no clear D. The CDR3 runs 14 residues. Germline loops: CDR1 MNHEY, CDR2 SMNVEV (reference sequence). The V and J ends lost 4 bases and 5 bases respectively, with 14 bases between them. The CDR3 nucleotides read TGTGCCAGCAGTTACTTCCCTTCTGCGACTGAAGCTTTCTTT. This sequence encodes CASSYFPSATEAFF.